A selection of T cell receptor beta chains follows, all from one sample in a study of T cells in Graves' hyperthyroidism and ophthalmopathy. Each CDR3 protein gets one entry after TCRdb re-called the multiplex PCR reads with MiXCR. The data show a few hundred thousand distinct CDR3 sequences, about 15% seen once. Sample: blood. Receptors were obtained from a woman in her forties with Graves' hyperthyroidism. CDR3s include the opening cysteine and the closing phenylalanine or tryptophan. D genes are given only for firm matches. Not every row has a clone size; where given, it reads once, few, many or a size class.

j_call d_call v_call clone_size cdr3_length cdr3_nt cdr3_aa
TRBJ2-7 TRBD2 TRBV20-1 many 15 TGCAGTGCCCCAGCAGCAACTAGCGGGAACTACGAGCAGTACTTC CSAPAATSGNYEQYF
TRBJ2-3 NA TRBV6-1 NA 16 TGTGCCAGCAGTTACGTTACAGGGCTGAGCACAGATACGCAGTATTTT CASSYVTGLSTDTQYF
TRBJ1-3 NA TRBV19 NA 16 TGTGCCAGTACTAAGGGGTCTTCATTCTCTGGAAACACCATATATTTT CASTKGSSFSGNTIYF
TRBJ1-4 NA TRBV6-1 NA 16 TGTGCCAGCAGTGGCAAGACCGGGAGCTTGGGGGAAAAACTGTTTTTT CASSGKTGSLGEKLFF
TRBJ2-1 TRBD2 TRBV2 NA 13 TGTGCCAGCATCAGCGGGAGTTACAATGAGCAGTTCTTC CASISGSYNEQFF
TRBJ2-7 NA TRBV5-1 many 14 TGCGCCAGCAGCTTGGCAGGGGCTCGGGACGAGCAGTACTTC CASSLAGARDEQYF
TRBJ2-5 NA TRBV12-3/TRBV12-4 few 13 TGTGCCAGCAGCGTTCTGAGTGGAGAGACCCAGTACTTC CASSVLSGETQYF
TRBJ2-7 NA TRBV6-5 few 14 TGTGCCAGCAGTTACGTAGGACGGACCGACGGGCAGTACTTC CASSYVGRTDGQYF
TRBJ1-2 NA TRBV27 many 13 TGTGCCAGCAGTTTTACGGTTACGAGTGGCTACACCTTC CASSFTVTSGYTF
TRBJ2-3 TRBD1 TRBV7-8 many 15 TGTGCCAGCAGCCTAGCCGGGACAGGGAGTGCTACGCAGTATTTT CASSLAGTGSATQYF
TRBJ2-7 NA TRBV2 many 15 TGTGCCAGCAGTGAACTCGACTCCATCTCCTACGAGCAGTACTTC CASSELDSISYEQYF
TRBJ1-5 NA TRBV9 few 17 TGTGCCAGCAGCTCCAGGGCGAGAGTTGGCGATAATCAGCCCCAGCATTTT CASSSRARVGDNQPQHF
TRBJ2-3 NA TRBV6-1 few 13 TGTGCCAGCAGTGAAGAACGGCCAGATACGCAGTATTTT CASSEERPDTQYF
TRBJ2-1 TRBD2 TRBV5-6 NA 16 TGTGCCAGCAGCCTCCGGACTAGCGGAGGAGGGCATGAGCAGTTCTTC CASSLRTSGGGHEQFF
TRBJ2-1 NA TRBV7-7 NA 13 TGTGCTAGCAGCGACCCCGGAAGGGATGAGCAGTTCTTC CASSDPGRDEQFF
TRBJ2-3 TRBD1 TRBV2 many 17 TGTGCCAGCAGTGAACGTCCGGACAGGGGGCTTGGAGATACGCAGTATTTT CASSERPDRGLGDTQYF
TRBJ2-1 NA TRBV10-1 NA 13 TGCGCCAGCATGATGCCGGGTTCCAATGAGCAGTTCTTC CASMMPGSNEQFF
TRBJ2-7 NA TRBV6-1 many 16 TGTGCCAGCAGTGAACAGGGAGACATCCATGCCTACGAGCAGTACTTC CASSEQGDIHAYEQYF
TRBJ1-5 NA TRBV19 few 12 TGTGCCAGTTCGGACGGCGGGTGGCCCCAGCATTTT CASSDGGWPQHF
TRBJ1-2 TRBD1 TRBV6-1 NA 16 TGTGCCAGCAGCCTACGGACAGGGGGCGCCGACTATGGCTACACCTTC CASSLRTGGADYGYTF
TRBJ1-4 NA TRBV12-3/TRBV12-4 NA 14 TGTGCCAGCAGTTTGGTAGCAGGGTGGGAAAAACTGTTTTTT CASSLVAGWEKLFF
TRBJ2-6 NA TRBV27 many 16 TGTGCCAGCAGTCGGGTGCCCTTCTCTGGGGCCAACGTCCTGACTTTC CASSRVPFSGANVLTF
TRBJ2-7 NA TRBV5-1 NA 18 TGCGCCAGCAGCTTGGGAGGGGGATCCCCCCTAATTGATGGCGAGCAGTACTTC CASSLGGGSPLIDGEQYF
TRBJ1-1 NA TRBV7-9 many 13 TGTGCCACCCTGGGTGTAGGTAACACTGAAGCTTTCTTT CATLGVGNTEAFF
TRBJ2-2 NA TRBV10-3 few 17 TGTGCCATCAGTGAGTTTGGCGGAGGGGGCAGCACCGGGGAGCTGTTTTTT CAISEFGGGGSTGELFF
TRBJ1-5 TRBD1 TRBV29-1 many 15 TGCAGCGTTGGGACAGGGATAGATGGCAATCAGCCCCAGCATTTT CSVGTGIDGNQPQHF
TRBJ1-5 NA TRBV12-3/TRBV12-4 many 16 TGTGCCAGCAGTTTCGGTGGGAGGGCGCGGGGTCAGCCCCAGCATTTT CASSFGGRARGQPQHF
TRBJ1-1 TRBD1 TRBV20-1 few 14 TGCAGTGCTATCGGTGGACAGGGGAACACTGAAGCTTTCTTT CSAIGGQGNTEAFF